The 19 T cell receptor beta chains reported below all come from one sample, sequenced in a study of blood T cells in healthy people across ages. A second about 6 to 12 cycle PCR used barcoded and J-beta primers. TCRdb analysed the 5' RACE reads with MiXCR anew, one entry per CDR3 protein. Among 700,000 or so distinct CDR3 sequences listed, approximately 40% were seen once. The specimen sequenced was blood. All receptors come from a man of 80 years or more in good health.

The chain couples TRBV3-1 to TRBJ1-3, with D tentatively TRBD1 (5 bases). The V end lost 0 bases, the J end lost 2 bases, and 11 bases lay between the germline ends. The CDR3 is made up of 16 amino acids. Per the germline V gene, CDR1 is LGHDT and CDR2 is YNNKEL (reference sequence). CDR3 sequence (DNA): TGTGCCAGCAGCCAAGAGGGGGAACGAACTGGAAACACCATATATTTT. Encoded protein: CASSQEGERTGNTIYF.

The chain combines TRBV6-2 or TRBV6-3 with TRBJ2-5; D unresolved. The CDR3 sequence is 19 residues long. CDR1 MNHEY and CDR2 SVGEGT come from the germline V gene. V was trimmed by 3 bases and J by 1 base, leaving 24 bases between them. CDR3 in amino acids: CASSYPPESAISVQETQYF. In nucleotides, the CDR3 is TGTGCCAGCAGTTATCCCCCAGAGTCAGCTATTTCGGTCCAAGAGACCCAGTACTTC.

This clonotype has more than one count but fewer than ten. The chain joins TRBV20-1 to TRBJ2-7; tentatively, D is TRBD1 (6 bases). The germline gives CDR1 DFQATT, CDR2 SNEGSKA (reference sequence). V gave up 0 bases and J gave up 5 bases, with 14 bases separating them. The CDR3 runs 14 residues. As DNA, the CDR3 is TGCAGTGCTAGAGATAACGGACAGAGGAACGAGCAGTACTTC. Amino acids: CSARDNGQRNEQYF.

The CDR3 spells CASSYESGWAGVYEQYF. Here the CDR3 DNA reads TGTGCCAGCAGTTACGAGTCAGGTTGGGCAGGAGTCTACGAGCAGTACTTC. The chain is built from TRBV6-6 and TRBJ2-7; D remains ambiguous. The CDR3 extends over 17 amino acids. Looked up from germline, CDR1 is MNHNY and CDR2 is SVGAGI (reference sequence). Trimming removed 2 bases at V and 3 bases at J, with 20 bases between.

The gene calls are TRBV20-1 and TRBJ2-1; D possibly corresponds to TRBD2 (5 bases). The J call may be wrong; the DNA end is better matched by TRBJ2-7. The length of the CDR3 is 12 residues. CDR1 and CDR2 from the germline V gene are DFQATT and SNEGSKA (reference sequence). The CDR3 nucleotides are TGCAGTGCTAGCCGGGGTTACAATGAGCAGTACTTC. Its protein product is CSASRGYNEQYF.

J is TRBJ1-2 and V is TRBV7-2; possibly TRBD1 for D (6 bases). Germline lookup yields CDR1 SGHTA and CDR2 FQGNSA. V dropped 2 bases and J dropped 5 bases, with 21 bases sitting between them. This CDR3 is built from 17 residues. Here the CDR3 reads CASSLNSVGGAGYGYTF. Here the CDR3 DNA reads TGTGCCAGCAGCTTAAACTCCGTTGGGGGGGCGGGGTATGGCTACACCTTC.

V is TRBV4-3 and J is TRBJ2-1, with TRBD2 matching 14 bases. This CDR3 spans 18 amino acids. CDR1 LGHNA and CDR2 YSLEER come from the germline V gene. With V trimmed by 1 base and J by 0 bases, 2 bases remained unmatched. For the CDR3, the DNA is TGCGCCAGCAGCCAAGGGACTAGCGGGGGGAGCTCCTACAATGAGCAGTTCTTC. Its protein product is CASSQGTSGGSSYNEQFF.

The rearrangement joins TRBV5-1 to TRBJ2-7; D perhaps matches TRBD1 (6 bases). Trimming removed 4 bases from V and 0 bases from J, with 14 bases in between. The CDR3 sequence is 15 residues long. The germline CDR1 and CDR2 sequences are SGHRS and YFSETQ. CDR3 residues: CASSPDGTISYEQYF. DNA of the CDR3: TGCGCCAGCAGCCCGGACGGGACAATCTCCTACGAGCAGTACTTC.

This clonotype was observed at least ten times. The genes are TRBV25-1 and TRBJ2-5; no firm D call. Germline V gene data show CDR1 as MGHDK and CDR2 as SYGVNS. The CDR3 runs 15 residues. V lost 2 bases and J lost 0, with 10 bases in between. This CDR3 is CASSEKSWYQETQYF. The CDR3 DNA reads TGTGCCAGCAGTGAAAAATCGTGGTACCAAGAGACCCAGTACTTC. Full variable domain (outside the CDR3, taken from reference TRBV25-1 and TRBJ2-5): EADIYQTPRYLVIGTGKKITLECSQTMGHDKMYWYQQDPGMELHLIHYSYGVNSTEKGDLSSESTVSRIRTEHFPLTLESARPSHTSQYLCASSEKSWYQETQYFGPGTRLLVL.

This clonotype has ten or more counts. The V gene is TRBV15, the J gene TRBJ2-7; 7 nucleotides line up with TRBD1. Germline CDR1 and CDR2: LNHNV and YYDKDF (reference sequence). The V and J ends lost 0 bases and 5 bases, in that order; junction bases with no gene match: 13. CDR3 length: 17 residues. This CDR3 reads CATSRDLADDRAHEQYF. Here the CDR3 DNA reads TGTGCCACCAGCAGAGATCTCGCTGACGACAGGGCCCACGAGCAGTACTTC.

This clonotype was seen a handful of times. This chain connects TRBV7-9 to TRBJ2-5; 10 nucleotides agree with TRBD2. V was pared by 7 bases and J by 1 base, with 15 bases of the junction left unmatched. This CDR3 comprises 18 residues. Germline V gene sequence: CDR1 SEHNR, CDR2 FQNEAQ (reference sequence). The CDR3 nucleotides read TGTGCCAGCAACATGGGTTCCGATAGCGGGGGGTCCCAAGAGACCCAGTACTTC. Encoded protein: CASNMGSDSGGSQETQYF. The whole variable domain, remainder taken from reference TRBV7-9 and TRBJ2-5, is DTGVSQNPRHKITKRGQNVTFRCDPISEHNRLYWYRQTLGQGPEFLTYFQNEAQLEKSRLLSDRFSAERPKGSFSTLEIQRTEQGDSAMYLCASNMGSDSGGSQETQYFGPGTRLLVL.

The genes are TRBV20-1 and TRBJ2-7; the D is unclear. There are 12 residues in the CDR3. The germline V and J ends were trimmed by 1 base and 0 bases, with 4 bases remaining between them. Germline CDR1 and CDR2: DFQATT and SNEGSKA (reference sequence). The CDR3 DNA sequence: TGCAGTGCTAGAGCGGACTCCTACGAGCAGTACTTC. This translates into CSARADSYEQYF.

This clonotype was counted only a few times. The V gene is TRBV7-9, the J gene TRBJ2-3, with D unresolved. This CDR3 is built from 15 residues. Trimming removed 6 bases from V and 0 bases from J, with 13 bases in between. Looked up from germline, CDR1 is SEHNR and CDR2 is FQNEAQ (reference sequence). CDR3 protein: CASSLYIQSTDTQYF. The CDR3, as DNA: TGTGCCAGCAGTTTATATATACAGAGCACAGATACGCAGTATTTT.

This clonotype was counted once. Compared with germline, one end of the junction differs, possibly owing to a read error. The rearrangement uses TRBV20-1 and TRBJ2-1; the D is unclear. CDR1 and CDR2 (germline): DFQATT, SNEGSKA (reference sequence). This CDR3 has 12 amino acids. The CDR3 spells CRTGLTDNVQFF. The CDR3 DNA reads TGCAGGACCGGCCTCACAGACAATGTGCAGTTCTTC.

The chain combines TRBV20-1 with TRBJ2-1; 7 positions match TRBD2. The CDR3 totals 14 residues. Per germline, CDR1 DFQATT and CDR2 SNEGSKA (reference sequence). After removal of 3 bases from V and 7 bases from J, the junction contained 9 bases not matched to a gene. The CDR3 coding sequence is TGCAGTGCTAGGTATGGACTAGGTGGGAATGAGCAGTTCTTC. It encodes CSARYGLGGNEQFF.

A note on this clonotype: A read error may be the cause here, since a much bigger clone is one base away. J is TRBJ2-1 and V is TRBV9, with D uncertain. Germline values: CDR1 SGDLS, CDR2 YYNGEE. The CDR3 is 13 residues long. Trimming shortened V by 0 bases and J by 13 bases, and 14 bases separated the two germline ends. The CDR3 loop reads CASSVESDETQFF. The DNA for the CDR3 is TGTGCCAGCAGCGTAGAGTCCGACGAGACCCAGTTCTTC.

This clonotype was observed a handful of times. This sequence joins TRBV7-2 and TRBJ2-1, with 9 positions matching TRBD1. Germline V gene sequence: CDR1 SGHTA, CDR2 FQGNSA. After removal of 5 bases from V and 1 base from J, the junction contained 3 bases not matched to a gene. The CDR3 spans 15 residues. The CDR3 DNA is TGTGCCAGCAGCAAACAGGGGGCGTCCTACAATGAGCAGTTCTTC. Protein sequence: CASSKQGASYNEQFF.

V usage is TRBV6-1 and J usage is TRBJ2-3, with 12 bases that match TRBD2. Germline values: CDR1 MNHNS, CDR2 SASEGT. The ends lost 2 bases at V and 6 bases at J; junction bases unmatched: 9. The CDR3 sequence is 17 residues long. The CDR3 loop reads CASSEPSGGAGSDTQYF. CDR3 DNA: TGTGCCAGCAGTGAACCTAGCGGGGGGGCCGGCTCTGATACGCAGTATTTT.

This clonotype turned up a few times. V and J are TRBV5-1 and TRBJ2-7, with 14 bases that match TRBD2. Germline V CDR1 and CDR2: SGHRS, YFSETQ. This CDR3 is 18 amino acids long. Trimming at V came to 7 bases and at J to 4 bases, leaving 16 bases not matched to a gene. CDR3 nucleotide sequence: TGCGCCAGCCGCCGGGACAGGGGGACTAGCGGGAGTAGGTACGAGCAGTACTTC. It translates to CASRRDRGTSGSRYEQYF.